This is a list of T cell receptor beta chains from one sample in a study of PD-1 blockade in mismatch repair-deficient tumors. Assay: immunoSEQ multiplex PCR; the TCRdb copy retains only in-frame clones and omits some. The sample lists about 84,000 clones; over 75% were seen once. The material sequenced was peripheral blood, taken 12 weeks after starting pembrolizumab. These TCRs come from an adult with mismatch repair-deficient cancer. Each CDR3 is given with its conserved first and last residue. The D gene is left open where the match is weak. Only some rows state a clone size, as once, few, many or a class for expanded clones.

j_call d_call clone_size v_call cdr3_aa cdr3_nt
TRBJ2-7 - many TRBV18 CASSPGRFREQYF TGTGCCAGCTCACCAGGGCGTTTTCGGGAGCAGTACTTC
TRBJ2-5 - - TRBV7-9 CGGTPDDRETQYF TGTGGAGGGACCCCCGACGATAGAGAGACCCAGTACTTC
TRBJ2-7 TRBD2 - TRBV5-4 CASSSRGLAGGGVEQYF TGTGCCAGCAGCTCACGGGGCCTCGCGGGAGGGGGGGTCGAGCAGTACTTC
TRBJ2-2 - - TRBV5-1 CASSLTANTGELFF TGCGCCAGCAGCTTAACTGCGAACACCGGGGAGCTGTTTTTT
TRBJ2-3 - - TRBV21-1 CASSKMGGNDTQYF TGTGCCAGCAGCAAAATGGGCGGGAACGATACGCAGTATTTT
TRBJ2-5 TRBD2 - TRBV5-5 CASRPTSGTETQYF TGTGCCAGCAGGCCGACTAGCGGGACGGAGACCCAGTACTTC
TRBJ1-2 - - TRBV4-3 CASSQRTGNYGYTF TGCGCCAGCAGCCAAAGGACGGGGAACTATGGCTACACCTTC
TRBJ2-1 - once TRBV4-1 CASSQVTSFNEQFF TGCGCCAGCAGCCAAGTGACTAGTTTCAATGAGCAGTTCTTC
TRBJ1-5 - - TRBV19 CASTPPGGQGGQPQHF TGTGCCAGTACCCCCCCGGGAGGGCAGGGAGGTCAGCCCCAGCATTTT
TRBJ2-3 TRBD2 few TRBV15 CATSRESSGVTDTQYF TGTGCCACCAGCAGAGAGAGTAGCGGGGTCACAGATACGCAGTATTTT
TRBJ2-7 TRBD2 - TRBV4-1 CASSHPLGGRGYEQYF TGCGCCAGCAGCCACCCTCTTGGCGGGAGGGGGTACGAGCAGTACTTC
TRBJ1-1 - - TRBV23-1 CASSPNDSGGLNTEAFF TGCGCCAGCAGTCCAAACGACAGCGGAGGATTAAACACTGAAGCTTTCTTT
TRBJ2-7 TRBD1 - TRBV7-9 CASSSRQGLMDEQYF TGTGCCAGCAGCTCCCGACAGGGGTTGATGGACGAGCAGTACTTC
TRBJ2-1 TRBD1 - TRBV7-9 CASSGQGRRAEQFF TGTGCCAGCAGTGGACAGGGGCGCAGGGCTGAGCAGTTCTTC
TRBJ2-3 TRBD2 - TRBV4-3 CASSRTLAGVTDTQYF TGCGCCAGCAGCCGAACACTAGCGGGGGTCACAGATACGCAGTATTTT
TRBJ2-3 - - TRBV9 CASREGTPADTQYF TGTGCCAGCAGGGAGGGGACTCCCGCCGATACGCAGTATTTT
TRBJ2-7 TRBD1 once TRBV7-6 CASVSGTGRGEQYF TGTGCCAGCGTGTCCGGGACAGGGAGAGGCGAGCAGTACTTC
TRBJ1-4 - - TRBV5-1 CASSPQRGREKLFF TGCGCCAGCAGCCCCCAGAGGGGCCGGGAAAAACTGTTTTTT
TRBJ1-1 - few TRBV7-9 CASSSSAATEAFF TGTGCCAGCAGCTCATCGGCCGCCACTGAAGCTTTCTTT
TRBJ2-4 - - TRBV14 CASSPFLGNIQYF TGTGCCAGCAGCCCCTTCCTTGGAAACATTCAGTACTTC
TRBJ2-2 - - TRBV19 CASKPLLAAGELFF TGTGCCAGTAAGCCCCTTCTTGCAGCCGGGGAGCTGTTTTTT
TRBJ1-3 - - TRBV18 CASSPRDSSGNTIYF TGTGCCAGCTCACCACGGGATTCCTCTGGAAACACCATATATTTT
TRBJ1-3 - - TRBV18 CASSPGPGNTIYF TGTGCCAGCTCACCAGGCCCTGGAAACACCATATATTTT
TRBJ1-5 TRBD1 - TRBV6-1 CASSDRDRGPQHF TGTGCCAGCAGTGATAGGGACAGGGGACCCCAGCATTTT
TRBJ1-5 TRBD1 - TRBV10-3 CAISPTGGSNQPQHF TGTGCCATCAGCCCGACAGGGGGGAGCAATCAGCCCCAGCATTTT
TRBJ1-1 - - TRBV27 CASSWSGAAEAFF TGTGCCAGCAGTTGGTCCGGTGCGGCTGAAGCTTTCTTT
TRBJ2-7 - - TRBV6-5 CASSYSWDSRQYEQYF TGTGCCAGCAGTTACTCTTGGGACTCGCGACAGTACGAGCAGTACTTC
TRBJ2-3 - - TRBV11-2 CASSSAITHTDTQYF TGTGCCAGCAGCTCCGCGATCACCCACACAGATACGCAGTATTTT